This TCR beta chain was captured by sequencing in a study of blood T cell repertoires in COVID-19. Whole-study context: The cDNA or gDNA used as material had been derived from T cells, B-cell-depleted T cells, or PBMCs.

Researchers sorted participants into cohorts using their self-reported clinical history. From germline, CDR1 is SGHDN and CDR2 FVKESK. The CDR3 runs 13 residues. Trimming stripped 4 bases from V and 7 bases from J, with 13 bases between. Data came from immunoSEQ multiplex PCR; TCRdb stores just in-frame clones and leaves some out. The sample consists of approximately 300,000 clones, approximately 91% of them appearing once. This clone came up once. The receptor was derived from a woman aged 30 to 39 who had been exposed to COVID-19. Specimen: PBMCs or T cells enriched from blood (not recorded which). The chain carries TRBV14 and TRBJ1-1; D is unresolved. The CDR3 DNA reads TGTGCCAGCAGCCTTGACATGGTCGGTGAAGCTTTCTTT. Residues: CASSLDMVGEAFF.